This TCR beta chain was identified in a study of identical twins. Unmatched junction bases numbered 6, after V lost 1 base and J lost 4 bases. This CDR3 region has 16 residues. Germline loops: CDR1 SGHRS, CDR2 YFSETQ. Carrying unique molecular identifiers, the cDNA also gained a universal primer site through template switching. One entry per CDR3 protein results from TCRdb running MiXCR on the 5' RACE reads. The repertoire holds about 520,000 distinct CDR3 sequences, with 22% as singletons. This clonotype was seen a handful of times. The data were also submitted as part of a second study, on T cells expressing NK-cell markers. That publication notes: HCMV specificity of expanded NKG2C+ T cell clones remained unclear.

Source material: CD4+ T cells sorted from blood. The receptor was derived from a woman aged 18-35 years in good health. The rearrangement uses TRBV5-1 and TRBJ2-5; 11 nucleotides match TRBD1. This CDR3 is CASSLRRTGGRETQYF. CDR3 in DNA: TGCGCCAGCAGCTTGCGCCGGACAGGGGGCAGAGAGACCCAGTACTTC.